This is a list of T cell receptor beta chains from one sample in a study of blood T cells in healthy people across ages. From the 5' RACE reads, TCRdb called clonotypes with MiXCR, one entry per CDR3 protein. The sample lists approximately 800,000 distinct CDR3 sequences, roughly 24% seen once, with about 2.9% in the top ten. The data also belong to a second study, concerning T cells of mothers and their children.

The material sequenced was blood. These receptors all stem from a boy aged 10-17 years in good health. Both conserved end residues are part of each CDR3. D genes are given only for firm matches. Where a row states a size, it is once, few, many or the class of an expanded clone; other rows omit it.

CDR3: CASGLGTLLEF
DNA: TGTGCTAGTGGTTTGGGGACACTACTTGAGTTT
J: TRBJ1-3
V: TRBV12-5
D: -
size: -

CDR3: CASSYSSSHTEAFF
DNA: TGTGCCAGCAGTTACTCGAGCAGTCATACTGAAGCTTTCTTT
J: TRBJ1-1
V: TRBV6-6
D: -
size: -

CDR3: CASSLEAGNEQFF
DNA: TGTGCCAGCAGCTTAGAGGCTGGCAATGAGCAGTTCTTC
J: TRBJ2-1
V: TRBV7-2
D: -
size: many

CDR3: CASSGLAGGTEQFF
DNA: TGTGCCTCCTCGGGACTAGCGGGGGGTACGGAGCAGTTCTTC
J: TRBJ2-1
V: TRBV30
D: TRBD2
size: -

CDR3: CASRTGGPPETQYF
DNA: TGCGCCAGCAGGACGGGAGGGCCCCCAGAGACCCAGTACTTC
J: TRBJ2-5
V: TRBV5-1
D: TRBD2
size: -

CDR3: CASSLGDREGGEQFF
DNA: TGTGCCAGCAGTTTAGGTGACAGGGAAGGGGGAGAGCAGTTCTTC
J: TRBJ2-1
V: TRBV28
D: TRBD1
size: -

CDR3: CASSRGGQNPTDTQYF
DNA: TGCGCCAGCAGCAGAGGGGGACAGAACCCCACAGATACGCAGTATTTT
J: TRBJ2-3
V: TRBV5-1
D: TRBD1
size: -

CDR3: CASSLLGQGVTEAFF
DNA: TGCGCCAGCAGCTTACTCGGACAGGGCGTCACTGAAGCTTTCTTT
J: TRBJ1-1
V: TRBV5-1
D: TRBD1
size: -

CDR3: CSAMPRLAGLTDTQYF
DNA: TGCAGTGCTATGCCCCGACTAGCGGGGTTGACAGATACGCAGTATTTT
J: TRBJ2-3
V: TRBV20-1
D: TRBD2
size: few

CDR3: CSARDIPGREFAKANYGYTF
DNA: TGCAGTGCTAGAGATATTCCCGGACGTGAATTCGCCAAGGCTAACTATGGCTACACCTTC
J: TRBJ1-2
V: TRBV20-1
D: -
size: few

CDR3: CSASRTENIQYF
DNA: TGCAGTGCTAGTAGGACAGAAAACATTCAGTACTTC
J: TRBJ2-4
V: TRBV20-1
D: -
size: -

CDR3: CASSSRVATQYF
DNA: TGTGCCAGCAGCAGTCGGGTTGCAACCCAGTACTTC
J: TRBJ2-5
V: TRBV12-3/TRBV12-4
D: -
size: -

CDR3: CASTVATSTDTQYF
DNA: TGCGCCAGCACAGTGGCCACTAGCACAGATACGCAGTATTTT
J: TRBJ2-3
V: TRBV5-1
D: -
size: few

CDR3: CAGSHRSETQYF
DNA: TGTGCCGGCAGCCACCGATCGGAGACCCAGTACTTC
J: TRBJ2-5
V: TRBV3-1
D: -
size: few

CDR3: CSARWPGTYEQYF
DNA: TGCAGTGCTAGGTGGCCCGGGACCTACGAGCAGTACTTC
J: TRBJ2-7
V: TRBV20-1
D: -
size: many

CDR3: CSASTSLLADTQYF
DNA: TGCAGTGCTTCGACTAGCCTCCTGGCGGATACGCAGTATTTT
J: TRBJ2-3
V: TRBV20-1
D: TRBD2
size: -

CDR3: CASLEGTTYNEQFF
DNA: TGTGCCAGCCTTGAGGGAACAACCTACAATGAGCAGTTCTTC
J: TRBJ2-1
V: TRBV6-2/TRBV6-3
D: -
size: -

CDR3: CASSGSGEQYF
DNA: TGTGCCAGCAGCGGGTCTGGCGAGCAGTACTTC
J: TRBJ2-7
V: TRBV11-2
D: -
size: many

CDR3: CSASPRGDEQYF
DNA: TGCAGCGCCTCGCCCAGGGGAGACGAGCAGTACTTC
J: TRBJ2-7
V: TRBV29-1
D: -
size: -

CDR3: CSAPGNSETQYF
DNA: TGCAGTGCTCCAGGAAATTCAGAGACCCAGTACTTC
J: TRBJ2-5
V: TRBV20-1
D: -
size: -

CDR3: CASSTGTQTYEQYF
DNA: TGTGCCAGCAGCACCGGGACTCAAACTTACGAGCAGTACTTC
J: TRBJ2-7
V: TRBV9
D: -
size: few

CDR3: CASSTGGPQNEQFF
DNA: TGCGCCAGCAGCACCGGGGGGCCTCAAAATGAGCAGTTCTTC
J: TRBJ2-1
V: TRBV5-1
D: -
size: -

CDR3: CASSPGGPGTQYF
DNA: TGTGCCAGCAGCCCGGGGGGGCCGGGGACCCAGTACTTC
J: TRBJ2-5
V: TRBV27
D: TRBD2
size: -

CDR3: CASSPGPFLRAFF
DNA: TGTGCCAGCAGCCCCGGACCATTTTTGCGTGCTTTCTTT
J: TRBJ1-1
V: TRBV6-5
D: -
size: -

CDR3: CASSSLGPTSYEQYF
DNA: TGCGCCAGCAGCTCTCTCGGGCCCACCTCCTACGAGCAGTACTTC
J: TRBJ2-7
V: TRBV5-1
D: -
size: -

CDR3: CASSQDDSGGFGLTDTQYF
DNA: TGTGCCAGCAGCCAAGATGACAGCGGGGGCTTCGGGCTCACAGATACGCAGTATTTT
J: TRBJ2-3
V: TRBV14
D: TRBD2
size: -

CDR3: CASRDEDTQYF
DNA: TGCGCCAGCAGAGACGAAGATACGCAGTATTTT
J: TRBJ2-3
V: TRBV5-1
D: -
size: -

CDR3: CASSPPGRGRYF
DNA: TGTGCCAGCAGTCCCCCTGGGCGCGGCAGGTACTTC
J: TRBJ2-5
V: TRBV2
D: -
size: -

CDR3: CASSLDRGGDSNQPQHF
DNA: TGTGCCAGCAGTTTAGACAGGGGAGGCGATAGCAATCAGCCCCAGCATTTT
J: TRBJ1-5
V: TRBV12-3/TRBV12-4
D: TRBD1
size: few

CDR3: CASSQGAMDAWSNQPQHF
DNA: TGTGCCAGCAGTCAGGGGGCGATGGACGCATGGAGCAATCAGCCCCAGCATTTT
J: TRBJ1-5
V: TRBV6-2/TRBV6-3
D: TRBD1
size: -

CDR3: CASSLMTGKLTEQYF
DNA: TGTGCCAGCAGTTTAATGACAGGGAAATTAACCGAGCAGTACTTC
J: TRBJ2-7
V: TRBV12-3/TRBV12-4
D: TRBD1
size: few

CDR3: CASSPSGTRPNIQYF
DNA: TGTGCCAGCAGCCCCTCCGGGACTAGGCCAAACATTCAGTACTTC
J: TRBJ2-4
V: TRBV3-1
D: TRBD2
size: few

CDR3: CASSLGSTGNTIYF
DNA: TGCGCCAGCAGCCTGGGGTCGACTGGAAACACCATATATTTT
J: TRBJ1-3
V: TRBV5-1
D: -
size: -

CDR3: CASSPIPSSEGTQYF
DNA: TGTGCCAGCAGCCCCATTCCATCTAGCGAAGGGACCCAGTACTTC
J: TRBJ2-5
V: TRBV7-7
D: -
size: few

CDR3: CASSSPGVRDNEQFF
DNA: TGTGCCAGCAGCTCCCCGGGGGTCCGTGACAATGAGCAGTTCTTC
J: TRBJ2-1
V: TRBV7-3
D: -
size: -

CDR3: CASSESREGPSTEAFF
DNA: TGTGCCAGCAGCGAGAGCCGTGAGGGGCCGAGCACTGAAGCTTTCTTT
J: TRBJ1-1
V: TRBV7-8
D: -
size: few

CDR3: CASSQDLVSRVGSPLHF
DNA: TGTGCCAGCAGCCAAGATCTCGTTTCCAGGGTTGGTTCACCCCTCCACTTT
J: TRBJ1-6
V: TRBV4-2
D: -
size: -

CDR3: CASRRQGASTEAFF
DNA: TGTGCCAGCAGGAGACAGGGGGCCAGCACTGAAGCTTTCTTT
J: TRBJ1-1
V: TRBV25-1
D: TRBD1
size: few

CDR3: CATQWGTGRTQPQHF
DNA: TGTGCCACCCAGTGGGGTACAGGGAGGACTCAGCCCCAGCATTTT
J: TRBJ1-5
V: TRBV10-3
D: -
size: few

CDR3: CAWGGRQSTNEKLFF
DNA: TGTGCCTGGGGGGGAAGACAGTCAACTAATGAAAAACTGTTTTTT
J: TRBJ1-4
V: TRBV30
D: -
size: -

CDR3: CASSFGARGYTF
DNA: TGTGCCAGCAGCTTTGGGGCTCGAGGCTACACCTTC
J: TRBJ1-2
V: TRBV5-5
D: -
size: -

CDR3: CASSLRDRREKLFF
DNA: TGTGCCAGCAGCTTACGGGATAGACGTGAAAAACTGTTTTTT
J: TRBJ1-4
V: TRBV11-2
D: -
size: few